The 17 T cell receptor beta chains below come from one sample, sequenced in a study of cytomegalovirus exposure and HLA in healthy donors. The PCR was carried out with 60 Vbeta primers and 13 Jbeta primers. Assay: immunoSEQ multiplex PCR; the TCRdb copy retains only in-frame clones and omits some. The sample lists about 180,000 clones, approximately 80% occurring once. The sequenced material came from PBMCs. The receptors derive from a boy aged 2 to 9 in good health and CMV-seronegative.

The chain combines TRBV30 with TRBJ1-1; TRBD1 matches 12 bases. Per the germline V gene, CDR1 is GTSNPN and CDR2 is SVGIG (reference sequence). This CDR3 contains 15 residues. Trimming took 3 bases from V and 6 from J; bases not matched to a gene: 8. In DNA, the CDR3 is TGTGCCTGGAGGTCGGGACAGGGGGCTTTCGCTGAAGCTTTCTTT. Amino acids: CAWRSGQGAFAEAFF.

The chain couples TRBV5-4 to TRBJ2-7, with 7 nucleotides matching TRBD1. The CDR3 runs to 15 residues. V gave up 3 bases and J gave up 4 bases; unmatched junction bases: 10. Germline values: CDR1 SGHNT, CDR2 YYREEE (reference sequence). CDR3 DNA sequence: TGTGCCAGCAGCTCCCCCCCGACAGGGTATTACGAGCAGTACGTC. It encodes CASSSPPTGYYEQYV.

The chain is built from TRBV11-3 and TRBJ1-1, with TRBD1 as a possible D gene (6 bases). The CDR3 consists of 14 residues. Trimming took off 5 bases at V and 1 base at J, with 11 bases between the two ends. Germline assignment: CDR1 SGHNT and CDR2 YENEEA. CDR3 region: CASSPGTSNTEAFF. As DNA, the CDR3 is TGTGCCAGCAGCCCCGGGACATCGAACACTGAAGCTTTCTTT.

The chain carries TRBV5-6 and TRBJ1-3, with D uncertain. This CDR3 spans 16 amino acids. CDR1 SGHDT and CDR2 YYEEEE come from the germline V gene. V lost 4 bases and J lost 3, with 17 bases in between. CDR3 in amino acids: CASSLGRETGGNTIYF. CDR3 nucleotides: TGTGCCAGCAGCCTTGGGAGGGAAACGGGTGGAAACACCATATATTTT.

The genes are TRBV12-5 and TRBJ1-1; D uncertain. The germline V gene has CDR1 LGHNT and CDR2 FRNRAP. V was pared by 0 bases and J by 1 base, with 9 bases between. There are 15 residues in the CDR3. The DNA of the CDR3 is TGTGCTAGTGGTTTGGTACGGGAAGGGAACACTGAAGCTTTCTTT. It encodes CASGLVREGNTEAFF. Full variable domain (outside the CDR3, taken from reference TRBV12-5 and TRBJ1-1): DARVTQTPRHKVTEMGQEVTMRCQPILGHNTVFWYRQTMMQGLELLAYFRNRAPLDDSGMPKDRFSAEMPDATLATLKIQPSEPRDSAVYFCASGLVREGNTEAFFGQGTRLTVV.

This clone was detected only a few times. The V call is TRBV5-4, the J call TRBJ1-2, with D perhaps matching TRBD1 (6 bases). This CDR3 is built from 14 residues. V was cut by 4 bases and J by 7 bases, with 17 bases left in between. From germline, CDR1 is SGHNT and CDR2 YYREEE (reference sequence). The CDR3 DNA sequence: TGTGCCAGCAGCACCCGGACAGCGGAAGGTGGCTACACCTTC. Translating it yields CASSTRTAEGGYTF.

As to this clone: In the same sample, other DNA sequences code for this CDR3. V is TRBV10-3 and J is TRBJ1-4; the match to TRBD1 covers 9 bases. The CDR3 covers 14 residues. Germline-derived CDR1 and CDR2 are ENHRY and SYGVKD. CDR3 nucleotide sequence: TGTGCTATCGAGCAGACAGGGGGTGATGAAAAACTGTTTTTT. Encoded protein: CAIEQTGGDEKLFF.

The DNA for the CDR3 is TGTGCCAGCAGCTTGGGAGTGCTTCACGGGTATGGCTACACCTTC. Protein product: CASSLGVLHGYGYTF. The rearrangement joins TRBV5-6 to TRBJ1-2; the D is unclear. The germline CDR1 and CDR2 sequences are SGHDT and YYEEEE. Trimming removed 0 bases at V and 5 bases at J, with 14 bases between. CDR3 length: 15 residues.

Written as DNA, the CDR3 is TGTGCCAGCAGTGCCATAAACCGGACAGTAACCGGGGAGCTGTTTTTT. It is translated as CASSAINRTVTGELFF. J is TRBJ2-2 and V is TRBV25-1; D is possibly TRBD1 (6 bases). Germline V lookup: CDR1 MGHDK, CDR2 SYGVNS. The CDR3 covers 16 residues. The germline V and J ends were trimmed by 4 bases and 5 bases, with 17 bases remaining between them.

The chain carries TRBV5-8 and TRBJ1-5; TRBD1 is a possible D gene (5 bases). This CDR3 is 14 amino acids long. In germline, CDR1 is SGHTS, CDR2 YDEGEE. Trimming left V 0 bases short and J 3 bases short, with 7 bases between. CDR3 nucleotides: TGTGCCAGCAGCTTGGGACAGCTCAATCAGCCCCAGCATTTT. This gives the protein CASSLGQLNQPQHF.

The chain uses TRBV6-6 and TRBJ1-1, with D perhaps TRBD1 (5 bases). Trimming pared 5 bases from V and 4 bases from J, leaving 17 bases between. Germline CDR1 reads MNHNY; CDR2 reads SVGAGI (reference sequence). The CDR3 has 15 amino acids. The CDR3 protein is CASSDPGGRGTEAFF. In DNA, the CDR3 is TGTGCCAGCAGTGACCCCGGAGGGAGGGGCACTGAAGCTTTCTTT.

V usage is TRBV30 and J usage is TRBJ2-5, with TRBD1 matching over 11 bases. This CDR3 comprises 15 residues. V shed 1 base and J 4 bases; nucleotides not matched to a gene: 5. Germline values: CDR1 GTSNPN, CDR2 SVGIG (reference sequence). CDR3 region: CAWSGGQGVRETQYF. CDR3 DNA: TGTGCCTGGAGTGGGGGACAGGGGGTCCGAGAGACCCAGTACTTC.

The chain carries TRBV15 and TRBJ1-2, with D perhaps matching TRBD1 (5 bases). CDR3 length: 17 residues. V was clipped by 0 bases and J by 4 bases, with 18 bases between them. Per germline, CDR1 LNHNV and CDR2 YYDKDF (reference sequence). The CDR3 region has the DNA TGTGCCACCAGCAGAGATTATCCAGGACAAAACTCCTATGGCTACACCTTC. Encoded protein: CATSRDYPGQNSYGYTF.

V usage is TRBV4-3 and J usage is TRBJ1-1; the D gene is possibly TRBD1 (5 bases). The germline CDR1 and CDR2 sequences are LGHNA and YSLEER. The CDR3 consists of 18 residues. Trimming pared 0 bases from V and 3 bases from J, leaving 20 bases between. CDR3 nucleotides: TGCGCCAGCAGCCAAGATTATACCCCTATGACAGAGGACACTGAAGCTTTCTTT. Protein sequence: CASSQDYTPMTEDTEAFF.

The rearrangement joins TRBV7-9 to TRBJ1-6; the D is unclear. The CDR3 covers 14 residues. Between the trimmed V and J ends, which lost 5 bases and 11 bases, there was a span of 16 bases. The germline V gene encodes CDR1 SEHNR and CDR2 FQNEAQ (reference sequence). In DNA, the CDR3 is TGTGCCAGCAGCCAAGAGACACTTCCCACACCCCTCCACTTT. This sequence encodes CASSQETLPTPLHF.

The rearrangement joins TRBV5-1 to TRBJ2-5; 8 nucleotides agree with TRBD2. Per the germline V gene, CDR1 is SGHRS and CDR2 is YFSETQ. The CDR3 extends over 16 amino acids. J gave up 2 bases and V 4 bases, and 10 bases lay outside the gene matches. CDR3 in amino acids: CASSRLGASGQETQYF. CDR3 coding DNA: TGCGCCAGCAGCCGACTCGGGGCTAGCGGGCAAGAGACCCAGTACTTC. The full variable domain, its missing parts supplied by reference TRBV5-1 and TRBJ2-5, is KAGVTQTPRYLIKTRGQQVTLSCSPISGHRSVSWYQQTPGQGLQFLFEYFSETQRNKGNFPGRFSGRQFSNSRSEMNVSTLELGDSALYLCASSRLGASGQETQYFGPGTRLLVL.

CDR3 in amino acids: CASSVRLSSGANVLTF. The DNA of the CDR3 is TGTGCCAGCAGTGTCAGGCTAAGCTCTGGGGCCAACGTCCTGACTTTC. V usage is TRBV2 and J usage is TRBJ2-6, with D unclear. CDR3 length: 16 residues. Germline-derived CDR1 and CDR2 are SNHLY and FYNNEI. Trimming removed 4 bases at V and 0 bases at J, with 10 bases between.